This is a list of T cell receptor beta chains from one sample in a study of blood T cell repertoires in COVID-19. This table comes from immunoSEQ multiplex PCR, and its TCRdb copy is limited to in-frame clones, with some not included. The sample carries some 200,000 clones, less than 90% recorded once. Sequenced: peripheral blood. All receptors derive from a woman aged 40 to 50 with acute or convalescent COVID-19. The CDR3 runs from the conserved cysteine through the conserved F or W. A row's size may be missing; if present it is once, few, many or a size class.

size	V	J	CDR3
-	TRBV24-1	TRBJ2-1	CATSFYNEQFF
-	TRBV4-2	TRBJ2-1	CASSQVLREGRCNEQFF
-	TRBV12-3/TRBV12-4	TRBJ1-2	CASSFGQPYGYTF
once	TRBV13	TRBJ1-1	CASSLGSYRRITEAFF
-	TRBV9	TRBJ2-5	CASSLAAVPGETQYF
-	TRBV5-1	TRBJ2-1	CASSLTSGITYNEQFF
few	TRBV15	TRBJ2-3	CATSRDRGAGVSDTQYF
-	TRBV7-9	TRBJ2-1	CASSLDQVREFF
-	TRBV6-4	TRBJ2-3	CASSDSSGGTDTQYF
-	TRBV19	TRBJ1-6	CATPGQEDSPLHF
-	TRBV6-5	TRBJ1-2	CASSYSQGNYGYTF
-	TRBV30	TRBJ1-6	CAWSVSNSPLHF
-	TRBV5-1	TRBJ1-5	CASSLGGTGDQPQHF
few	TRBV6-5	TRBJ2-7	CASLREITYEQYF
-	TRBV27	TRBJ2-7	CASSSVRTGVWEQYF
-	TRBV5-1	TRBJ1-2	CASSLAATASNYGYTF
few	TRBV27	TRBJ2-1	CASRRFWSYNEQFF
-	TRBV6-5	TRBJ2-1	CASTPLAGAHNEQFF
-	TRBV19	TRBJ1-1	CASSISYTEAFF
-	TRBV7-7	TRBJ1-6	CASSPQERVSSPLHF
medium-sized	TRBV28	TRBJ2-1	CASSRLRESSEQFF
-	TRBV19	TRBJ1-2	CASRPPGLGRYGYTF
-	TRBV19	TRBJ1-5	CASSILSQPQHF
-	TRBV7-2	TRBJ2-2	CASTPFNLRSYTGELFF
-	TRBV19	TRBJ2-1	CASSIRDTDDEQFF
-	TRBV7-3	TRBJ1-3	CASSLIPGGNTIYF
-	TRBV3-1/TRBV3-2	TRBJ2-7	CASSGSASYEQYF
-	TRBV19	TRBJ2-1	CASSTTPQASVNEQFF
-	TRBV5-4	TRBJ2-1	CASSPPTSGSGSSYNEQFF
-	TRBV28	TRBJ2-3	CASISGGGTDTQYF
few	TRBV6-5	TRBJ1-1	CASEARTANTEAFF
few	TRBV5-5	TRBJ1-2	CASKDRGGGYTF
-	TRBV10-3	TRBJ2-7	CATNPGTSVTYEQYF